These 12 T cell receptor beta chains came from one sample sequenced in a study of cytomegalovirus exposure and HLA in healthy donors. PCR amplification relied on 60 Vbeta primers (plus 13 Jbeta primers). Profiling relied on immunoSEQ multiplex PCR, and the TCRdb table lists in-frame clones only, not all of them. The table has about 130,000 clones, roughly 74% seen once; the top ten hold 4.2%. The sample consisted of PBMCs. These receptors all come from a woman aged 45-65 years in good health and CMV-seropositive.

The rearrangement links TRBV7-9 to TRBJ1-1, with D tentatively TRBD1 (6 bases). Trimming removed 5 bases at V and 0 bases at J, with 16 bases between. The CDR3 runs 16 residues. CDR1 is SEHNR and CDR2 is FQNEAQ in the germline V gene (reference sequence). Written as DNA, the CDR3 is TGTGCCAGCAGCCGTCTAACCGGACAGTTGAACACTGAAGCTTTCTTT. Translation: CASSRLTGQLNTEAFF.

The V gene is TRBV19, the J gene TRBJ1-2; possibly TRBD1 for D (5 bases). The CDR3 is 14 amino acids. V was clipped by 4 bases and J by 5 bases, with 14 bases between them. Germline assignment: CDR1 LNHDA and CDR2 SQIVND (reference sequence). Written as DNA, the CDR3 is TGTGCCAGTAGTACGAAATATGACAGTTATGGCTACACCTTC. It translates to CASSTKYDSYGYTF.

This clone was seen only a few times. The chain is built from TRBV27 and TRBJ1-1; unclear D gene. The CDR3 covers 15 residues. Germline V gene data show CDR1 as MNHEY and CDR2 as SMNVEV (reference sequence). V shed 6 bases and J shed 1 base, with 15 bases lying between them. CDR3 amino acids: CASRSPRGANTEAFF. The CDR3 coding sequence is TGTGCCAGCAGATCCCCGCGCGGTGCGAACACTGAAGCTTTCTTT.

V is TRBV18 and J is TRBJ2-5; 7 bases are a match to TRBD1. The germline gives CDR1 KGHSH, CDR2 LQKENI. This CDR3 comprises 15 residues. Germline trimming cut 2 bases from V and 2 bases from J; bases unmatched to any gene: 5. In nucleotides, the CDR3 is TGTGCCAGCTCACCAAACAGGGGTCCACAAGAGACCCAGTACTTC. Its protein is CASSPNRGPQETQYF.

The rearrangement uses TRBV4-2 and TRBJ2-7, with 9 bases that match TRBD2. Germline V gives CDR1 LGHNA, CDR2 YNFKEQ. V was clipped by 7 bases and J by 6 bases; unmatched bases: 10. This CDR3 spans 14 amino acids. CDR3 coding DNA: TGTGCCAGCAACCGTGGCGGGGGGGAAGGCGAGCAGTACTTC. Translated, it gives CASNRGGGEGEQYF.

This sequence joins TRBV5-4 and TRBJ1-2, with a tentative D call TRBD1 (6 bases). The CDR3 has 12 residues. CDR1 SGHNT and CDR2 YYREEE come from the germline V gene (reference sequence). V lost 4 bases, J lost 4 bases, and 8 bases lay in between. CDR3 DNA sequence: TGTGCCAGCAGCACGGACAGCTATGGCTACACCTTC. Its translation is CASSTDSYGYTF.

The gene calls are TRBV5-1 and TRBJ1-6; 10 bases match TRBD1. The CDR3 loop spans 15 amino acids. Germline V gives CDR1 SGHRS, CDR2 YFSETQ. V shed 0 bases, J shed 9 bases, and the junction held 3 bases outside the gene matches. The CDR3 here is CASSLATGGFSPLHF. For the CDR3, the DNA is TGCGCCAGCAGCTTGGCGACAGGGGGCTTTTCACCCCTCCACTTT. Full variable domain (outside the CDR3, taken from reference TRBV5-1 and TRBJ1-6): KAGVTQTPRYLIKTRGQQVTLSCSPISGHRSVSWYQQTPGQGLQFLFEYFSETQRNKGNFPGRFSGRQFSNSRSEMNVSTLELGDSALYLCASSLATGGFSPLHFGNGTRLTVT.

The chain is built from TRBV7-9 and TRBJ1-2, with a tentative D call TRBD1 (6 bases). The V gene's germline CDR1 is SEHNR and CDR2 FQNEAQ (reference sequence). V was shortened by 5 bases and J by 0 bases, with 16 bases between the two germline ends. This CDR3 is built from 16 residues. In DNA form, the CDR3 reads TGTGCCAGCAGCCAGGACAGACCTGTACCTAACTATGGCTACACCTTC. It specifies CASSQDRPVPNYGYTF.

The chain recombines TRBV5-8 with TRBJ2-7, with 8 bases aligning to TRBD1. CDR1 is SGHTS, CDR2 YDEGEE, per germline. This CDR3 has 19 residues. J lost 3 bases, V lost 0 bases, and 17 bases had no gene match. The CDR3, as DNA: TGTGCCAGCAGCTTGGTCCAGGGGGCGACCTTTAGGGTGGACTACGAGCAGTACTTC. Its protein product is CASSLVQGATFRVDYEQYF.

This chain joins TRBV5-4 and TRBJ1-4; 9 nucleotides line up with TRBD1. Germline V lookup: CDR1 SGHNT, CDR2 YYREEE (reference sequence). The CDR3 contains 16 residues. J was trimmed by 2 bases and V by 4 bases; bases with no gene match: 6. Written as DNA, the CDR3 is TGTGCCAGCAGCAGAGGACAGGGGAGGACTAATGAAAAACTGTTTTTT. The encoded protein is CASSRGQGRTNEKLFF.

The chain employs TRBV19 and TRBJ1-5, with 10 bases that match TRBD1. The CDR3 contains 16 residues. The junction had 7 bases not matched to a gene; V was cut back by 3 bases and J by 5 bases. Per the germline V gene, CDR1 is LNHDA and CDR2 is SQIVND (reference sequence). The CDR3 DNA follows: TGTGCCAGTAGTATCACCCGGGACAGGGGTTATCAGCCCCAGCATTTT. This encodes CASSITRDRGYQPQHF. Full variable domain (rest looked up from reference TRBV19 and TRBJ1-5): DGGITQSPKYLFRKEGQNVTLSCEQNLNHDAMYWYRQDPGQGLRLIYYSQIVNDFQKGDIAEGYSVSREKKESFPLTVTSAQKNPTAFYLCASSITRDRGYQPQHFGDGTRLSIL.

The chain is built from TRBV4-3 and TRBJ1-5; 7 bases align to TRBD1. V lost 0 bases, J lost 3 bases, and 8 bases stayed unmatched. Germline CDR1 is LGHNA and CDR2 is YSLEER. CDR3 length: 17 residues. CDR3 residues: CASSQDVAGGFNQPQHF. In DNA, the CDR3 is TGCGCCAGCAGCCAAGATGTGGCAGGGGGATTCAATCAGCCCCAGCATTTT.